What follows describes a single T cell receptor (beta chain). Its antigen is unknown. Trimming cost V 6 bases and J 7 bases; bases outside gene matches: 9. CDR3 size: 14 residues. The germline V gene has CDR1 LGHDT and CDR2 YNNKEL (reference sequence). The library protocol tagged individual cDNA molecules with unique molecular identifiers. TCRdb called the 5' RACE reads again in MiXCR, with one record for every CDR3 protein. Of 35,000 to 45,000 distinct CDR3 sequences in the sample, 5.4% were seen once. This specimen comes from a study of early T cells in non-severe SARS-CoV-2 infection. At the level of the study: Investigators sequenced bulk RNA drawn from unsorted whole blood, and chains remained unpaired. Study outcomes and limitations: The study's VDJdb matching favored anti-spike CD8 responses and missed private and CD4 specificities.

The sample consisted of whole blood, taken at baseline. This chain joins TRBV3-1 and TRBJ1-2, with TRBD1 matching over 9 bases. The sequence was obtained from an adult who was a healthcare worker with PCR-confirmed SARS-CoV-2 infection or an uninfected control (not recorded which). The CDR3 nucleotides read TGTGCCAGCAGGCCTACACAGGGGGCCGCTGGCTACACCTTC. It specifies CASRPTQGAAGYTF. Combining the CDR3 with reference TRBV3-1 and TRBJ1-2 gives the whole variable domain DTAVSQTPKYLVTQMGNDKSIKCEQNLGHDTMYWYKQDSKKFLKIMFSYNNKELIINETVPNRFSPKSPDKAHLNLHINSLELGDSAVYFCASRPTQGAAGYTFGSGTRLTVV.